These 21 T cell receptor beta chains originate from one sample sequenced in a study of Ad26.COV2.S vaccination and SARS-CoV-2 variants. Data came from immunoSEQ multiplex PCR; TCRdb stores just in-frame clones and leaves some out. Counted here are about 350,000 clones, roughly 90% occurring once; the ten biggest clones make up 6.4%. The treatment here: about 20 received Ad26.COV2.S at low or high dose, single or two shots; about 5 received placebo; per-sample allocation not given. Collection of the samples took place on day 63 after the first injection of vaccine or placebo. Sequenced material: peripheral blood, taken in a trial of Ad26.COV2.S vaccine versus placebo. The receptor set was obtained from a person aged 18-65 years who received the Ad26.COV2.S COVID-19 vaccine or a placebo.

V and J are TRBV7-8 and TRBJ1-6; 7 nucleotides agree with TRBD1. After removal of 7 bases from V and 9 bases from J, the junction contained 15 bases not matched to a gene. The CDR3 has 16 residues. Germline-derived CDR1 and CDR2 are SGHVS and FQNEAQ. The CDR3 bases are TGTGCCAGCAAAAGAGGCACGGGACAGTTTTCTTCACCCCTCCACTTT. Protein sequence: CASKRGTGQFSSPLHF.

To note about this clone: It may be a read error: a sequence one base away is much more abundant. This CDR3 is also generated by other DNA sequences in the sample. This chain uses TRBV11-2 with TRBJ1-3, with D hard to call. The ends were cut back, 0 bases at V and 3 bases at J, with 0 bases in the middle. This CDR3 is 12 amino acids long. CDR1 and CDR2 (germline): SGHAT, FQNNGV. DNA of the CDR3: TGTGCCAGCAGCTTAGATGGAAACACCATATATTTT. It translates to CASSLDGNTIYF.

In its sample, this clone was seen once. The chain recombines TRBV30 with TRBJ1-1; TRBD1 matches 9 bases. Looked up from germline, CDR1 is GTSNPN and CDR2 is SVGIG (reference sequence). There are 17 residues in the CDR3. The junction had 24 bases not matched to a gene; V was cut back by 5 bases and J by 11 bases. The CDR3: CAWDPDRGGVGYRRAFF. CDR3 in DNA: TGTGCCTGGGACCCGGACAGGGGAGGTGTAGGGTATAGAAGGGCTTTCTTT.

The chain employs TRBV5-5 and TRBJ2-1, with D perhaps matching TRBD2 (6 bases). The CDR3 covers 13 residues. Germline lookup yields CDR1 SGHKS and CDR2 YYEKEE (reference sequence). The V end was cut by 4 bases, the J end by 7 bases, with 12 bases between. Here the CDR3 reads CASSRGLPNEQFF. In nucleotides, the CDR3 is TGTGCCAGCAGCAGGGGACTCCCGAATGAGCAGTTCTTC.

The chain employs TRBV6-4 and TRBJ2-1; TRBD2 aligns across 8 bases. With 0 bases clipped from V and 5 bases from J, the junction kept 6 bases outside the gene matches. There are 16 residues in the CDR3. The V gene's germline CDR1 is MRHNA and CDR2 SNTAGT. CDR3 residues: CASSDSAGGEHNEQFF. For the CDR3, the DNA is TGTGCCAGCAGTGACTCGGCGGGAGGAGAACACAATGAGCAGTTCTTC.

The V gene is TRBV10-3, the J gene TRBJ1-3, with D possibly TRBD1 on 5 matching bases. Germline CDR1 is ENHRY and CDR2 is SYGVKD. This CDR3 is built from 15 residues. V lost 4 bases to trimming and J lost 0 bases, with 10 bases between them. In DNA, the CDR3 is TGTGCCATCAGTGTGGCAGGGACCTCTGGAAACACCATATATTTT. Its translation: CAISVAGTSGNTIYF.

The chain couples TRBV4-1 to TRBJ1-5; TRBD1 might be the D (5 bases). The CDR3 spans 15 residues. Trimming pared 0 bases from V and 6 bases from J, leaving 12 bases between. Germline V gene lookup returns CDR1 MGHRA and CDR2 YSYEKL. CDR3 amino acids: CASSQDRTYFQPQHF. CDR3 DNA: TGCGCCAGCAGCCAAGATCGGACATACTTTCAGCCCCAGCATTTT.

This clone occurred once. The rearrangement links TRBV5-4 to TRBJ2-7; D may be TRBD1 or TRBD2 (5 bases each). Germline CDR1 reads SGHNT; CDR2 reads YYREEE (reference sequence). There are 11 residues in the CDR3. Trimming shortened V by 5 bases and J by 5 bases, and 8 bases separated the two germline ends. CDR3: CASSRDHEQYF. Here the CDR3 DNA reads TGTGCCAGCAGTCGGGACCACGAGCAGTACTTC.

The rearrangement uses TRBV28 and TRBJ1-3, with D unresolved. V was clipped by 0 bases and J by 0 bases, with 9 bases between them. The CDR3 is 16 amino acids. Germline CDR1 is MDHEN and CDR2 is SYDVKM. CDR3 nucleotides: TGTGCCAGCAGTTTATGGAAGATGATCTCTGGAAACACCATATATTTT. Translation gives CASSLWKMISGNTIYF.

This chain joins TRBV23-1 and TRBJ1-5; weak D call: TRBD1 (6 bases). TRBV23-1 is an ORF; its function is uncertain. V was shortened by 3 bases and J by 0 bases, with 12 bases between the two germline ends. The CDR3 runs 16 residues. The chain's CDR3 is CASSHGQRNSNQPQHF. CDR3 sequence (DNA): TGCGCCAGCAGTCATGGACAGCGGAATAGCAATCAGCCCCAGCATTTT.

The rearrangement links TRBV4-3 to TRBJ2-3; D possibly uses TRBD1 or TRBD2 (6 bases each). Looked up from germline, CDR1 is LGHNA and CDR2 is YSLEER. The CDR3 spans 15 residues. V lost 0 bases, J lost 5 bases, and 12 bases lay in between. CDR3 sequence: CASSQDIGGLDTQYF. Written as DNA, the CDR3 is TGCGCCAGCAGCCAAGACATAGGGGGGCTAGATACGCAGTATTTT.

This clone was counted a few times. Mismatch with germline at one junction end may stem from a read error. Other DNA sequences in this specimen translate into the identical CDR3. The chain couples TRBV14 to TRBJ2-6; 8 nucleotides align to TRBD2. CDR1 is SGHDN and CDR2 is FVKESK in the germline V gene. The CDR3 is made up of 23 amino acids. CDR3 in amino acids: CARSHGGLAGGLRWGSGANVLTF. The CDR3 region has the DNA TGTGCCCGCAGCCACGGGGGCCTCGCGGGGGGCCTCCGTTGGGGATCTGGGGCCAACGTCCTGACTTTC. Full variable domain (outside the CDR3, taken from reference TRBV14 and TRBJ2-6): EAGVTQFPSHSVIEKGQTVTLRCDPISGHDNLYWYRRVMGKEIKFLLHFVKESKQDESGMPNNRFLAERTGGTYSTLKVQPAELEDSGVYFCARSHGGLAGGLRWGSGANVLTFGAGSRLTVL.

This clone was seen once. The V call is TRBV7-3, the J call TRBJ2-2, with TRBD2 matching 14 bases. V dropped 2 bases and J dropped 4; count of bases not matched to a gene: 9. Germline V gives CDR1 SGHTA, CDR2 FQGTGA. CDR3 length: 19 residues. CDR3 protein: CASSLFGQGTSGGTGELFF. DNA for the CDR3: TGTGCCAGCAGCTTATTTGGACAGGGGACTAGCGGGGGCACCGGGGAGCTGTTTTTT. Looking up the rest from reference TRBV7-3 and TRBJ2-2 gives the full variable domain: GAGVSQTPSNKVTEKGKYVELRCDPISGHTALYWYRQSLGQGPEFLIYFQGTGAADDSGLPNDRFFAVRPEGSVSTLKIQRTERGDSAVYLCASSLFGQGTSGGTGELFFGEGSRLTVL.

The V and J genes are TRBV6-5 and TRBJ1-5, with 7 bases aligning to TRBD1. Germline V gene sequence: CDR1 MNHEY, CDR2 SVGAGI. Trimming at V came to 6 bases and at J to 6 bases, leaving 11 bases not matched to a gene. The CDR3 loop spans 15 amino acids. The CDR3 here is CASRSDRVRGQPQHF. CDR3 nucleotide sequence: TGTGCCAGCAGGTCCGACAGGGTAAGAGGTCAGCCCCAGCATTTT.

This clone showed up just a few times. J is TRBJ1-1 and V is TRBV3-1 (or the pseudogene TRBV3-2); D ambiguous. Germline V gene data show CDR1 as LGHDT and CDR2 as YNNKEL (reference sequence). This CDR3 has 13 amino acids. V dropped 4 bases and J dropped 5 bases, with 11 bases sitting between them. The CDR3 DNA is TGTGCCAGCAGCCTAAAGACCGGGACTGAAGCTTTCTTT. Its protein is CASSLKTGTEAFF.

In this sample, this clone turned up a few times. The J gene is TRBJ2-2, the V gene TRBV14, with D possibly matching TRBD1 (6 bases). The CDR3 length is 13 residues. Germline V gene lookup returns CDR1 SGHDN and CDR2 FVKESK. The V end was cut by 0 bases, the J end by 12 bases, with 11 bases between. CDR3 DNA: TGTGCCAGCAGCCAAGATCTCAGGGGCAAGCTGTTTTTT. Translating gives CASSQDLRGKLFF.

The rearrangement uses TRBV11-2 and TRBJ1-2; tentative D call: TRBD1 (6 bases). The CDR3 sequence is 16 residues long. Germline loops: CDR1 SGHAT, CDR2 FQNNGV. Trimming left V 4 bases short and J 0 bases short, with 15 bases between. CDR3 sequence: CASSWDPGGANYGYTF. The DNA of the CDR3 is TGTGCCAGCAGCTGGGATCCGGGGGGCGCTAACTATGGCTACACCTTC.

This chain links TRBV28 with TRBJ1-2; no clear D gene. The V and J ends lost 2 bases and 3 bases respectively, with 4 bases between them. CDR3 size: 12 residues. Looked up from germline, CDR1 is MDHEN and CDR2 is SYDVKM. CDR3 sequence: CASSLTDYGYTF. CDR3 DNA sequence: TGTGCCAGCAGTTTAACGGACTATGGCTACACCTTC.

The chain uses TRBV15 and TRBJ1-2; D is ambiguous. Trimming stripped 1 base from V and 8 bases from J, with 8 bases between. Germline CDR1 LNHNV, CDR2 YYDKDF (reference sequence). CDR3 length: 12 amino acids. For the CDR3, the DNA is TGTGCCACCAGCAGAGGCTATAGGGGCTACACCTTC. Translation: CATSRGYRGYTF.

The V and J genes are TRBV10-3 and TRBJ2-1; no definite D call. This CDR3 has 13 amino acids. Germline V gives CDR1 ENHRY, CDR2 SYGVKD. Trimming took 0 bases from V and 7 from J, leaving 7 bases between them. The CDR3 DNA reads TGTGCCATCAGTGAGTCGAACGGTAATGAGCAGTTCTTC. It yields the protein CAISESNGNEQFF.

The chain joins TRBV23-1 to TRBJ1-1; D not resolved. TRBV23-1 is flagged as an ORF with uncertain function. This CDR3 contains 14 residues. The V end was cut by 0 bases, the J end by 1 base, with 6 bases between. CDR3: CASSQSGRNTEAFF. Here the CDR3 DNA reads TGCGCCAGCAGTCAATCGGGCAGGAACACTGAAGCTTTCTTT.